This T cell receptor (beta chain) came from a study of T cells after yellow fever vaccination. General study results and limits: Reappearance after the booster was observed for most primary-vaccination clones (roughly 97% CD4, around 90% CD8).

About this clonotype itself: Antigen: not known.

The study made its TCR cDNA through 5'RACE template switching. That step introduced a universal primer site along with UMIs. TCRdb analysed the 5' RACE reads with MiXCR anew, one entry per CDR3 protein. The sample consists of hundreds of thousands of distinct CDR3 sequences, under 15% of them appearing once. The clonotype comes from a man aged 18 to 29 who received the YFV17D yellow fever vaccine. Here the sequenced sample was CD4+ T cells sorted from PBMCs, taken 15 days after the yellow fever booster vaccination.

The chain's CDR3 is CASSLVGYTDTQYF. DNA of the CDR3: TGTGCCAGCAGCTTAGTAGGGTACACAGATACGCAGTATTTT. This sequence joins TRBV7-6 and TRBJ2-3; D not resolved. The CDR3 is 14 residues long. V dropped 1 base and J dropped 2 bases, with 7 bases sitting between them. Germline loops: CDR1 SGHVS, CDR2 FNYEAQ.